These 11 T cell receptor beta chains originate from one sample sequenced in a study of blood T cell repertoires in COVID-19. Repertoires were generated with immunoSEQ multiplex PCR, while TCRdb's copy carries only in-frame clones and drops some. The sample shows hundreds of thousands of clones, approximately 90% of them seen only once. The sequenced material came from peripheral blood. The receptors originated from a man in his forties or fifties with acute or convalescent COVID-19.

This rearrangement joins TRBV9 to TRBJ2-1; D gene uncertain. The CDR3 length is 11 residues. Germline assignment: CDR1 SGDLS and CDR2 YYNGEE. V lost 0 bases, J lost 9 bases, and 4 bases lay in between. Here the CDR3 reads CASSVGLEQFF. In nucleotides, the CDR3 is TGTGCCAGCAGCGTAGGACTTGAGCAGTTCTTC.

The chain joins TRBV10-3 to TRBJ1-4, with 8 positions matching TRBD1. The CDR3 runs 13 residues. V lost 8 bases, J lost 7 bases, and 6 bases stayed unmatched. Germline CDR1 is ENHRY and CDR2 is SYGVKD. CDR3 region: CAIGTGGSEKLFF. The CDR3, as DNA: TGTGCCATCGGGACAGGAGGAAGTGAAAAACTGTTTTTT.

The genes are TRBV9 and TRBJ1-6; 7 bases agree with TRBD1. The V segment lost 4 bases and the J segment 0 bases; nucleotides outside the gene matches: 4. The CDR3 has 16 residues. In germline, CDR1 is SGDLS, CDR2 YYNGEE. The CDR3, as DNA: TGTGCCAGCAGCAAGACAGGGAGCTCCTATAATTCACCCCTCCACTTT. Translation gives CASSKTGSSYNSPLHF.

The chain carries TRBV5-6 and TRBJ1-1; D remains unclear. Trimming took off 0 bases at V and 3 bases at J, with 12 bases between the two ends. The CDR3 consists of 15 residues. Germline CDR1 and CDR2: SGHDT and YYEEEE. CDR3 in amino acids: CASSLATLAHTEAFF. The DNA for the CDR3 is TGTGCCAGCAGCTTGGCCACTCTAGCCCACACTGAAGCTTTCTTT.

The chain has TRBV6-5 and TRBJ2-2; TRBD2 aligns across 7 bases. The CDR3 has 13 amino acids. The trim removed 8 bases at V and 6 bases at J, leaving 6 bases unmatched. Germline loops: CDR1 MNHEY, CDR2 SVGAGI. The CDR3 DNA follows: TGTGCCAGCGGACGACTAGCTCCCGGGGAGCTGTTTTTT. It is translated as CASGRLAPGELFF.

CDR3 DNA: TGTGCCAGCAGCGTCGCCGGGAGACAAATTGGGGGCTACACCTTC. The encoded protein is CASSVAGRQIGGYTF. This rearrangement joins TRBV7-8 to TRBJ1-2; D not certain. CDR1 is SGHVS, CDR2 FQNEAQ, per germline. There are 15 residues in the CDR3. V lost 5 bases and J 8 bases, leaving 21 bases between the germline ends.

The chain employs TRBV11-2 and TRBJ1-2; possibly TRBD1 for D (5 bases). CDR1 and CDR2 from the germline V gene are SGHAT and FQNNGV. The CDR3 extends over 15 amino acids. V lost 0 bases, J lost 0 bases, and 8 bases lay in between. Here the CDR3 DNA reads TGTGCCAGCAGCTTAGACAGGGCATCTAACTATGGCTACACCTTC. Encoded protein: CASSLDRASNYGYTF.

The chain has TRBV28 and TRBJ1-2; 10 bases match TRBD1. This CDR3 comprises 15 residues. The germline CDR1 and CDR2 sequences are MDHEN and SYDVKM. V shed 6 bases, J shed 6 bases, and the junction held 10 bases outside the gene matches. The CDR3 nucleotides read TGTGCCAGCAGACCGCGGACAGGGGGTATCCATGGCTACACCTTC. Translation gives CASRPRTGGIHGYTF.

The gene calls are TRBV5-6 and TRBJ1-2; a weak D match, TRBD1 (5 bases). Germline values: CDR1 SGHDT, CDR2 YYEEEE. This CDR3 region has 16 residues. V lost 2 bases, J lost 0 bases, and 14 bases lay in between. The CDR3 sequence: CASSFLDSRANYGYTF. The CDR3 bases are TGTGCCAGCAGCTTCCTAGACAGCCGAGCTAACTATGGCTACACCTTC. Combining the CDR3 with reference TRBV5-6 and TRBJ1-2 gives the whole variable domain DAGVTQSPTHLIKTRGQQVTLRCSPKSGHDTVSWYQQALGQGPQFIFQYYEEEERQRGNFPDRFSGHQFPNYSSELNVNALLLGDSALYLCASSFLDSRANYGYTFGSGTRLTVV.

On this clone: Other DNA sequences in the same sample also yield this CDR3. The chain links TRBV5-1 to TRBJ2-2; 8 bases agree with TRBD1. Germline V gene sequence: CDR1 SGHRS, CDR2 YFSETQ. J was trimmed by 1 base and V by 4 bases; bases with no gene match: 3. CDR3 length: 15 amino acids. CDR3 amino acids: CASSPGQGNTGELFF. In DNA form, the CDR3 reads TGCGCCAGCAGCCCCGGACAGGGGAACACCGGGGAGCTGTTTTTT.

The J gene is TRBJ1-3, the V gene TRBV19; no clear D. V was trimmed by 10 bases and J by 2 bases, leaving 15 bases between them. The CDR3 consists of 14 residues. Germline values: CDR1 LNHDA, CDR2 SQIVND (reference sequence). The CDR3 sequence is CATVSRRTGNTIYF. The CDR3, as DNA: TGTGCCACCGTATCAAGGAGGACTGGAAACACCATATATTTT.